The clone carrying this T cell receptor (beta chain) was picked up many times. Its antigen is not identified. Orbital computed tomography, thyroid ultrasound, serum thyroxine and TRAb, and clinical symptoms together informed the diagnoses. Fresh peripheral blood, around 10 ml of it, supplied the PBMCs. Amplification of TCR beta CDR3 regions was performed using RNA transcripts as template. The TCR CDR3 first-round RT-PCR relied on the HTBI primer set. A single record per CDR3 protein comes from TCRdb applying MiXCR to the multiplex PCR reads. The sample has roughly 300,000 distinct CDR3 sequences; more than 11% are singletons. These data come from a study of T cells in Graves' hyperthyroidism and ophthalmopathy. Study observations and caveats: Most expanded thyroid clonotypes above 0.001 also appeared in blood. Ophthalmopathy, which appeared later, was predicted by the model a median 6.5 months before onset.

This CDR3 has 13 amino acids. The V and J ends lost 1 base and 3 bases respectively, with 6 bases between them. CDR1 and CDR2 from the germline V gene are SGHAT and FQNNGV. The chain carries TRBV11-2 and TRBJ1-1; D is unclear. The sample taken for sequencing was blood. The receptor's source is a woman under 40 with Graves' hyperthyroidism. The CDR3 DNA follows: TGTGCCAGCAGCTTAGGGTTCGACACTGAAGCTTTCTTT. It codes for CASSLGFDTEAFF.